This record covers a single TCR beta chain. This clone was observed a single time. Its cognate antigen has yet to be identified. No much larger clone is present one base from it, and per-base qualities are unavailable. This sample includes further DNA sequences coding for the same CDR3. This specimen's time point label, interpreted: baseline before first vaccination. Vaccinee samples were obtained from the UK trials COV001 and COV002, which included a single-blind randomized controlled phase 2/3 trial of AZD1222 (ChAdOx1 nCoV-19) in healthy adults. For TCRbeta chain sequencing, PBMC samples were collected from trial participants at day 0 and at day 28 after the second dose. This specimen comes from a study of T cell responses to AZD1222 COVID-19 vaccine (dated by TCRdb to 2020 to 2022). In the study overall: AZD1222 recipients with second doses at about 4 weeks or about 12 weeks were pooled, because spike-specific TCR depth and breadth did not differ between schedules. TCR sequencing covered roughly 230 trial participants: 200 to 220 given two doses of AZD1222 and some 25 given two doses of MenACWY control vaccine. Trial participants were enrolled into age subgroups of 18-55, 56-69 and 70-plus years, which contained 148, 28 and 57 TCR-sequenced participants, respectively. Overall results and qualifications from the work: Spike-specific TCR breadth and depth rose significantly after two AZD1222 doses compared with day 0 and with MenACWY recipients. The 56-69-year group was small, and its depth increase did not reach significance, likely because of low power. Because no day 14 peak-response samples were available, the repertoires could be characterized only after the peak T cell response. Most participants were white British and females outnumbered males, and the authors suggested that clonal diversity may have been underestimated. Reportedly, close to half of the unique spike-specific TCRs recognized epitopes lying outside the regions that are mutated in the B.1.351 and B.1.1.7 variants. Conclusions about previously exposed vaccinees were limited because only six AZD1222 recipients were SARS-CoV-2 seropositive at baseline. The whole spike protein was spanned by vaccine-associated CD4 TCRs, and dominant responses were seen in regions 160-218 and 743-854.

The CDR3 regions of human TCRbeta chains were subjected to immunosequencing. Per the authors' processing: TCRs in the repertoires were compared against a reference library of SARS-CoV-2-specific TCRs that had been generated with the MIRA antigen-specificity platform. Breadth meant the fraction of unique TCRs that were SARS-CoV-2-associated, whereas depth meant the fraction of total T cells that were SARS-CoV-2-associated. Using the MIRA data, each spike-specific TCR was mapped to the spike region that the TCR reacts to and placed in a CD4 or CD8 class. Log10-transformed breadth and depth values were compared by one-way ANOVA with Sidak's multiple comparisons tests. The source is immuneACCESS, and TCRdb retained only in-frame sequences with V and J called. Part of the clones is not carried over; for the studies checked, unresolved V genes explain less than half of this, and the remainder is unexplained. V, J and clone size are taken as reported in that table, and D and trimming were inferred from the DNA itself. The sample data list fewer than 250,000 clones, and 85% to 95% of these were observed just once. 1% to 1.5% of the sample rests with the top ten.

The sequencing here drew on peripheral blood, taken on day 0 of AZD1222 vaccination. This clonotype originated in an adult in good health.

CDR3 region: CASSLGAQNTEAFF. DNA sequence: TGTGCCAGCAGCTTGGGAGCCCAGAACACTGAAGCTTTCTTT. The sequence joins TRBV7-9 to TRBJ1-1, with no confident D gene call. The germline V gene (reference sequence) gives CDR1 as SEHNR and CDR2 as FQNEAQ. The CDR3, from cysteine to phenylalanine, totals 14 residues. The read is trimmed to its CDR3 DNA, 42 bases read in frame from base 1. V drops 3 bases and J drops 1 base, leaving 9 bases in between.